This is a list of T cell receptor beta chains from one sample in a study of T cell repertoires in cytomegalovirus infection. TCRdb redid the calling of the reads with MiXCR, one entry per CDR3 protein. The sample yields some 160,000 distinct CDR3 sequences, over 15% seen once. Sample: CD8+ T cells from PBMCs. The source of these receptors is a human donor in good health (CMV status not recorded). Some clones in this sample may be carry-over from other donors' samples. The CDR3 runs from the conserved cysteine through the conserved F or W. A D gene is named only where the DNA matches it firmly. Where a row states a size, it is once, few, many or the class of an expanded clone; other rows omit it.

len	v_gene	d_gene	abundance	j_gene	CDR3aa	CDR3nt
14	TRBV6-2/TRBV6-3	NA	many	TRBJ2-2	CASGGGAWTGELFF	TGTGCCAGCGGGGGGGGGGCCTGGACCGGGGAGCTGTTTTTT
12	TRBV28	TRBD2	NA	TRBJ2-7	CGTSGRAEEQYF	TGTGGGACTAGCGGGAGGGCCGAAGAGCAGTACTTC
16	TRBV6-2/TRBV6-3	TRBD1	NA	TRBJ1-2	CASSPLRDRGDYGYTF	TGTGCCAGCAGTCCACTCCGGGACAGGGGAGACTATGGCTACACCTTC
15	TRBV6-6	NA	NA	TRBJ2-7	CASSYALLDGEEQYF	TGTGCCAGCAGTTACGCTCTCCTGGACGGGGAAGAGCAGTACTTC
16	TRBV9	TRBD2	few	TRBJ2-1	CASSAGREAWGNEQFF	TGTGCCAGCAGCGCCGGGAGGGAGGCCTGGGGCAATGAGCAGTTCTTC
12	TRBV7-6	NA	few	TRBJ2-7	CASSFGASEQYF	TGTGCCAGCAGCTTTGGGGCCTCCGAGCAGTACTTC
18	TRBV7-6	TRBD2	NA	TRBJ2-5	CASSLRGGLAGLQETQYF	TGTGCCAGCAGCTTAAGGGGGGGGCTAGCGGGCCTTCAAGAGACCCAGTACTTC
15	TRBV7-4	TRBD2	few	TRBJ2-7	CASGTPPSGSYEQYF	TGTGCCAGCGGCACACCCCCTAGCGGGAGTTACGAGCAGTACTTC
13	TRBV6-2/TRBV6-3	NA	few	TRBJ2-4	CASTRRDKNIQYF	TGTGCCAGCACCCGGCGGGACAAAAACATTCAGTACTTC
13	TRBV7-6	TRBD1	few	TRBJ2-2	CAGPGQGFGELFF	TGTGCCGGGCCGGGACAGGGATTCGGGGAGCTGTTTTTT
12	TRBV6-1	NA	few	TRBJ2-3	CASSALLDTQYF	TGTGCCAGCAGTGCCCTCCTAGATACGCAGTATTTT
15	TRBV7-9	TRBD2	few	TRBJ2-4	CASSLTSVRGNIQYF	TGTGCCAGCAGCTTAACTAGCGTTAGGGGAAACATTCAGTACTTC
16	TRBV28	TRBD1	NA	TRBJ1-2	CASSFPTGGTDYGYTF	TGTGCCAGCAGTTTCCCTACAGGGGGCACCGACTATGGCTACACCTTC
14	TRBV28	NA	few	TRBJ1-5	CASTYTGGNQPQHF	TGTGCCAGCACATATACGGGGGGCAATCAGCCCCAGCATTTT
10	TRBV6-2/TRBV6-3	NA	NA	TRBJ1-1	CATGMVEAFF	TGTGCCACGGGGATGGTCGAAGCTTTCTTT
14	TRBV7-8	NA	few	TRBJ2-7	CASRPQVLSYEQYF	TGTGCCAGCAGACCCCAGGTCTTGAGTTACGAGCAGTACTTC
11	TRBV7-2	NA	many	TRBJ2-7	CASSSAYEQYF	TGTGCCAGCAGCTCCGCCTACGAGCAGTACTTC
13	TRBV20-1	TRBD1	few	TRBJ1-2	CSARDRDNYGYTF	TGCAGTGCCCGGGACAGGGATAACTATGGCTACACCTTC
17	TRBV4-2	TRBD1	few	TRBJ2-6	CASSQSRTGSGANVLTF	TGTGCCAGCAGCCAATCCCGGACAGGCTCTGGGGCCAACGTCCTGACTTTC
14	TRBV7-9	NA	NA	TRBJ2-7	CASSARFLGDEQYF	TGTGCCAGCAGCGCCCGCTTTTTAGGGGACGAGCAGTACTTC
13	TRBV7-6	TRBD1	few	TRBJ1-1	CASTPGGWTEAFF	TGTGCCAGCACCCCAGGGGGTTGGACTGAAGCTTTCTTT
14	TRBV7-9	NA	NA	TRBJ1-4	CASSFSPAGEKLFF	TGTGCCAGCAGTTTTAGCCCGGCGGGTGAAAAACTGTTTTTT
20	TRBV25-1	TRBD2	NA	TRBJ2-5	CASSNAGVETSGVSKETLYF	TGTGCCAGCAGTAACGCGGGGGTAGAAACTAGCGGGGTCTCCAAAGAGACCCTGTACTTC
15	TRBV4-1	NA	many	TRBJ1-1	CASSHHTVGGTEAFF	TGCGCCAGCAGCCACCACACGGTCGGGGGCACTGAAGCTTTCTTT
15	TRBV6-2/TRBV6-3	NA	NA	TRBJ2-7	CASSYSPGGRDEQYF	TGTGCCAGCAGTTACTCCCCCGGGGGGCGCGACGAGCAGTACTTC
17	TRBV7-9	TRBD1	NA	TRBJ2-6	CASSMGTGASGANVLTF	TGTGCCAGCAGCATGGGGACAGGGGCCTCTGGGGCCAACGTCCTGACTTTC
14	TRBV6-2/TRBV6-3	NA	few	TRBJ1-5	CASADGYSNQPQHF	TGTGCCAGCGCGGACGGATATAGCAATCAGCCCCAGCATTTT
18	TRBV25-1	TRBD2	NA	TRBJ2-3	CASSEYLSLAGATDTQYF	TGTGCCAGCAGTGAATATCTGAGTCTAGCGGGGGCCACAGATACGCAGTATTTT
16	TRBV7-7	NA	few	TRBJ2-1	CASSSQPGLNNNEQFF	TGTGCCAGCAGCTCCCAGCCGGGACTCAACAACAATGAGCAGTTCTTC
14	TRBV7-9	NA	NA	TRBJ1-3	CASSVGTPGNTIYF	TGTGCCAGCAGCGTTGGCACGCCTGGAAACACCATATATTTT
15	TRBV7-9	NA	few	TRBJ2-7	CASSPPDRPSYEQYF	TGTGCCAGCAGCCCACCCGACAGACCCTCGTACGAGCAGTACTTC
16	TRBV7-8	NA	NA	TRBJ2-3	CASSRTPYPSTDTQYF	TGTGCCAGCAGCCGTACACCATACCCAAGCACAGATACGCAGTATTTT
15	TRBV6-1	TRBD1	NA	TRBJ2-7	CASSEWGTGSYEQYF	TGTGCCAGCAGTGAATGGGGGACAGGGTCCTACGAGCAGTACTTC
15	TRBV12-3/TRBV12-4	NA	few	TRBJ2-1	CASTRSELSYNEQFF	TGTGCCAGCACCAGGAGCGAGCTGTCCTACAATGAGCAGTTCTTC
15	TRBV7-2	TRBD1	NA	TRBJ2-3	CASSDGQGHTDTQYF	TGTGCCAGCAGCGACGGACAGGGACACACAGATACGCAGTATTTT
16	TRBV29-1	TRBD2	few	TRBJ2-1	CSVDSASGRAPNEQFF	TGCAGCGTTGACTCAGCTAGCGGGAGGGCCCCCAATGAGCAGTTCTTC
15	TRBV7-9	TRBD1	NA	TRBJ2-7	CASSTRQGSSYEQYF	TGTGCCAGCAGCACCCGACAGGGGTCATCCTACGAGCAGTACTTC
15	TRBV7-2	TRBD1	many	TRBJ1-2	CASSLAGQNNYGYTF	TGTGCCAGCAGCTTAGCGGGACAGAATAACTATGGCTACACCTTC
15	TRBV7-6	NA	NA	TRBJ1-4	CASSSTPRGSEKLFF	TGTGCCAGCAGTTCTACCCCCAGGGGTAGCGAAAAACTGTTTTTT
16	TRBV9	TRBD2	few	TRBJ2-1	CASSVGLRLAGDEQFF	TGTGCCAGCAGCGTAGGGCTCCGCCTAGCGGGAGATGAGCAGTTCTTC
11	TRBV19	NA	NA	TRBJ2-1	CASNLQGEQFF	TGTGCCAGTAACCTTCAGGGTGAGCAGTTCTTC